The 26 T cell receptor beta chains below were found in one sample sequenced in a study of T cells in Graves' hyperthyroidism and ophthalmopathy. Researchers took RNA transcripts and amplified the TCR beta CDR3 regions from them. Using the HTBI primer set, a first-round RT-PCR was run on the TCR CDR3. A single record per CDR3 protein comes from TCRdb applying MiXCR to the multiplex PCR reads. This table holds about half a million distinct CDR3 sequences, about 20% found once. Sequencing used blood. The receptors stem from a woman in her 70s with Graves' ophthalmopathy.

Many counts were recorded for this clonotype. V usage is TRBV12-3 or TRBV12-4 and J usage is TRBJ2-7, with TRBD1 matching 9 bases. Losses at the gene ends were 6 bases for V and 2 bases for J; bases not matched to a gene: 5. The CDR3 consists of 14 residues. The CDR3 loop is CASSRGQGTYEQYF. DNA of the CDR3: TGTGCCAGCAGCCGCGGACAGGGGACCTACGAGCAGTACTTC.

The V and J genes are TRBV6-1 and TRBJ2-2; 7 nucleotides agree with TRBD2. The germline V gene has CDR1 MNHNS and CDR2 SASEGT. The CDR3 extends over 17 amino acids. The ends lost 5 bases at V and 7 bases at J; junction bases unmatched: 16. In DNA, the CDR3 is TGTGCCAGCAGTAGAGGACCGGCGAGGGAGGGCCACGGGGAGCTGTTTTTT. This gives the protein CASSRGPAREGHGELFF.

This clonotype appeared many times. The rearrangement joins TRBV28 to TRBJ2-7, with 7 bases lining up with TRBD1. The junction had 1 base not matched to a gene; V was cut back by 2 bases and J by 3 bases. This CDR3 region has 13 residues. Looked up from germline, CDR1 is MDHEN and CDR2 is SYDVKM. The CDR3 loop is CASSLDRDYEQYF. CDR3 nucleotides: TGTGCCAGCAGTTTAGACAGGGACTACGAGCAGTACTTC.

This clonotype has only a few counts. This chain joins TRBV7-9 and TRBJ1-5, with a possible D match to TRBD1 (5 bases). The V and J ends lost 4 bases and 0 bases respectively, with 10 bases between them. Per germline, CDR1 SEHNR and CDR2 FQNEAQ (reference sequence). The CDR3 spans 15 residues. The CDR3 nucleotides are TGTGCCAGCAGCTCGTCCGGGACTAGCAATCAGCCCCAGCATTTT. Translating gives CASSSSGTSNQPQHF.

This clonotype was observed a few times. This rearrangement joins TRBV29-1 to TRBJ2-5; D call uncertain. The CDR3 is 12 amino acids. Per germline, CDR1 SQVTM and CDR2 ANQGSEA. Deletions cut 4 bases from V and 7 bases from J, with 13 bases between. CDR3 loop: CSVVPSIGTQYF. In nucleotides, the CDR3 is TGCAGCGTTGTGCCCAGTATCGGGACCCAGTACTTC.

The chain is built from TRBV19 and TRBJ2-3; maybe TRBD2 (5 bases). Germline CDR1 and CDR2: LNHDA and SQIVND (reference sequence). V shed 2 bases and J shed 6 bases, with 12 bases lying between them. This CDR3 contains 14 residues. The DNA of the CDR3 is TGTGCCAGTAGTATAATGCCTGGGGAGGATACGCAGTATTTT. It encodes CASSIMPGEDTQYF.

The chain is built from TRBV20-1 and TRBJ1-2; the match to TRBD1 covers 10 bases. The CDR3 is 16 residues long. Losses at the gene ends were 5 bases for V and 6 bases for J; bases not matched to a gene: 15. The germline V gene has CDR1 DFQATT and CDR2 SNEGSKA (reference sequence). The CDR3 region is CSAFTNRDRGIHGYTF. The CDR3, as DNA: TGCAGTGCTTTTACAAACCGGGACAGGGGTATCCATGGCTACACCTTC.

Turning to this clonotype: This could be a read error, since a much larger clone is one nucleotide away. The chain joins TRBV28 to TRBJ2-7; 7 nucleotides match TRBD2. Germline-derived CDR1 and CDR2 are MDHEN and SYDVKM. There are 15 residues in the CDR3. Here the CDR3 reads CAGSQTKAGNYEQYF. In nucleotides, the CDR3 is TGTGCCGGCAGCCAAACTAAAGCGGGAAACTACGAGCAGTACTTC.

The rearrangement links TRBV10-3 to TRBJ2-5, with TRBD1 identical over 8 bases. Germline CDR1 is ENHRY and CDR2 is SYGVKD. This CDR3 contains 15 residues. The V and J ends lost 3 bases and 1 base, in that order; junction bases with no gene match: 4. Written as DNA, the CDR3 is TGTGCCATCAGTGAACCCACAGGGGGCCAAGAGACCCAGTACTTC. This encodes CAISEPTGGQETQYF.

The chain links TRBV6-4 to TRBJ2-1; D gene ambiguous. Germline CDR1 and CDR2: MRHNA and SNTAGT. The germline V and J ends were trimmed by 3 bases and 12 bases, with 21 bases remaining between them. This CDR3 is built from 15 residues. The CDR3 coding sequence is TGTGCCAGCAGTGAAGAGGCTGGGCGGCTCTTCGGGCAGTTCTTC. Its translation: CASSEEAGRLFGQFF.

The chain has TRBV28 and TRBJ2-1; D is tentatively TRBD1 or TRBD2 (9 bases each). CDR1 MDHEN and CDR2 SYDVKM come from the germline V gene. This CDR3 region has 17 residues. Trimming took off 2 bases at V and 10 bases at J, with 24 bases between the two ends. The CDR3 spells CASSLEQGAGGAGEQFF. CDR3 DNA: TGTGCCAGCAGTTTAGAACAGGGGGCGGGGGGGGCTGGGGAGCAGTTCTTC. The complete variable domain, with remaining parts taken from reference TRBV28 and TRBJ2-1, reads DVKVTQSSRYLVKRTGEKVFLECVQDMDHENMFWYRQDPGLGLRLIYFSYDVKMKEKGDIPEGYSVSREKKERFSLILESASTNQTSMYLCASSLEQGAGGAGEQFFGPGTRLTVL.

The rearrangement joins TRBV30 to TRBJ1-5; D gene ambiguous. Germline CDR1 reads GTSNPN; CDR2 reads SVGIG (reference sequence). Trimming removed 2 bases at V and 3 bases at J, with 17 bases between. This CDR3 region has 16 residues. CDR3: CAWSHAGRGHNQPQHF. The DNA of the CDR3 is TGTGCCTGGAGTCACGCGGGGAGAGGTCACAATCAGCCCCAGCATTTT.

V is TRBV6-1 and J is TRBJ1-4; 8 nucleotides align to TRBD1. Germline CDR1 reads MNHNS; CDR2 reads SASEGT. V was pared by 6 bases and J by 10 bases, with 13 bases of the junction left unmatched. CDR3 size: 15 residues. As DNA, the CDR3 is TGTGCCAGCAGCTCAATCAGGGGGCCGCGTAGAAAACTGTTTTTT. Encoded protein: CASSSIRGPRRKLFF.

The V call is TRBV5-1, the J call TRBJ1-2; 8 nucleotides agree with TRBD1. The J segment lost 8 bases and the V segment lost 6 bases, leaving 9 bases of the junction unmatched. CDR3 length equals 13 residues. Germline V gene sequence: CDR1 SGHRS, CDR2 YFSETQ. As DNA, the CDR3 is TGCGCCAGCACACAAGGACAGGGCTTCGGCTACACCTTC. The encoded protein is CASTQGQGFGYTF.

This clonotype was detected a few times. The chain couples TRBV3-1 to TRBJ1-4; the match to TRBD1 covers 8 bases. V shed 2 bases, J shed 2 bases, and the junction held 1 base outside the gene matches. Germline CDR1 LGHDT, CDR2 YNNKEL (reference sequence). This CDR3 contains 15 residues. CDR3 nucleotide sequence: TGTGCCAGCAGCCAACAGGGGGCTACTAATGAAAAACTGTTTTTT. Translating it yields CASSQQGATNEKLFF.

This clonotype was seen a few times. This chain links TRBV20-1 with TRBJ2-7; 7 nucleotides agree with TRBD1. Germline lookup yields CDR1 DFQATT and CDR2 SNEGSKA (reference sequence). Trimming at V came to 4 bases and at J to 2 bases, leaving 8 bases not matched to a gene. The CDR3 covers 14 residues. The CDR3 nucleotides are TGCAGTGCTACCAAGGGACAGTCGACCTACGAGCAGTACTTC. The encoded protein is CSATKGQSTYEQYF.

This clonotype occurred many times. The chain links TRBV20-1 to TRBJ2-7; 11 bases fit TRBD2. The CDR3 is 13 amino acids. CDR1 and CDR2 (germline): DFQATT, SNEGSKA (reference sequence). The ends lost 5 bases at V and 3 bases at J; junction bases unmatched: 3. CDR3 DNA sequence: TGCAGTGCTCTGGGACTAGCGGACTACGAGCAGTACTTC. This encodes CSALGLADYEQYF.

The V and J genes are TRBV5-1 and TRBJ1-1, with TRBD1 as a possible D gene (5 bases). Germline lookup yields CDR1 SGHRS and CDR2 YFSETQ. The CDR3 length is 16 residues. The V end was cut by 0 bases, the J end by 3 bases, with 15 bases between. CDR3 amino acids: CASSLGYPSRDTEAFF. CDR3 DNA: TGCGCCAGCAGCTTGGGATATCCCAGCAGGGACACTGAAGCTTTCTTT. Full variable domain (remainder filled in from reference TRBV5-1 and TRBJ1-1): KAGVTQTPRYLIKTRGQQVTLSCSPISGHRSVSWYQQTPGQGLQFLFEYFSETQRNKGNFPGRFSGRQFSNSRSEMNVSTLELGDSALYLCASSLGYPSRDTEAFFGQGTRLTVV.

This chain links TRBV12-5 with TRBJ2-1; the D gene is possibly TRBD1 (5 bases). This CDR3 region has 10 residues. V was pared by 9 bases and J by 6 bases, with 6 bases between. The germline V gene encodes CDR1 LGHNT and CDR2 FRNRAP. CDR3 protein: CARRGNEQFF. Here the CDR3 DNA reads TGTGCTAGAAGGGGCAATGAGCAGTTCTTC.

The gene calls are TRBV20-1 and TRBJ2-3; 12 nucleotides align to TRBD2. The germline V gene encodes CDR1 DFQATT and CDR2 SNEGSKA (reference sequence). This CDR3 is 15 amino acids long. Trimming cost V 6 bases and J 1 base; bases outside gene matches: 5. CDR3 residues: CSALTSGSRTDTQYF. The CDR3 coding sequence is TGCAGTGCCCTGACTAGCGGGAGTCGCACAGATACGCAGTATTTT.

V usage is TRBV3-1 and J usage is TRBJ1-2, with D possibly matching TRBD1 (5 bases). Germline V gene sequence: CDR1 LGHDT, CDR2 YNNKEL (reference sequence). CDR3 length: 15 residues. V was cut by 0 bases and J by 2 bases, with 10 bases left in between. CDR3 in amino acids: CASSQDPDKNYGYTF. CDR3 bases: TGTGCCAGCAGCCAAGATCCGGACAAGAACTATGGCTACACCTTC.

The chain carries TRBV5-8 and TRBJ2-3; 7 bases agree with TRBD1. The CDR3 has 17 amino acids. Germline V CDR1 and CDR2: SGHTS, YDEGEE. Unmatched junction bases numbered 14, after V lost 0 bases and J lost 7 bases. This chain's CDR3 is CASSLGQGGWVTHTQYF. The CDR3 region has the DNA TGTGCCAGCAGCTTGGGACAGGGCGGTTGGGTCACGCATACGCAGTATTTT.

This clonotype was detected many times. The rearrangement uses TRBV2 and TRBJ1-5; the D gene is possibly TRBD1 (5 bases). Germline V gene data show CDR1 as SNHLY and CDR2 as FYNNEI. The CDR3 extends over 13 amino acids. Trimming cost V 6 bases and J 1 base, with 7 bases left between them. CDR3 DNA sequence: TGTGCCAGCAGACGGGACAGCAATCAGCCCCAGCATTTT. Translated, it gives CASRRDSNQPQHF.

This rearrangement joins TRBV18 to TRBJ2-2; no definite D call. There are 15 residues in the CDR3. V was clipped by 5 bases and J by 3 bases, with 13 bases between them. Germline-derived CDR1 and CDR2 are KGHSH and LQKENI. The CDR3 loop is CASSVPGADTGELFF. For the CDR3, the DNA is TGTGCCAGCTCAGTCCCAGGAGCCGACACCGGGGAGCTGTTTTTT.

This clonotype has more than one count but fewer than ten. The chain links TRBV12-5 to TRBJ2-3, with 11 bases aligning to TRBD2. This CDR3 spans 16 amino acids. CDR1 and CDR2 (germline): LGHNT, FRNRAP. V lost 5 bases and J lost 5; bases outside the gene matches: 9. CDR3 in DNA: TGTGCTAGTGGTGTATTAGCGGGAGGGCCGGGAGATACGCAGTATTTT. The encoded protein is CASGVLAGGPGDTQYF.

The chain links TRBV19 to TRBJ2-7; possible D gene TRBD2, 5 bases. V lost 6 bases, J lost 3 bases, and 12 bases lay in between. CDR1 LNHDA and CDR2 SQIVND come from the germline V gene (reference sequence). The length of the CDR3 is 13 residues. The CDR3 coding sequence is TGTGCCAGTAGGTTTGGCAGCGGCTACGAGCAGTACTTC. Its translation is CASRFGSGYEQYF.